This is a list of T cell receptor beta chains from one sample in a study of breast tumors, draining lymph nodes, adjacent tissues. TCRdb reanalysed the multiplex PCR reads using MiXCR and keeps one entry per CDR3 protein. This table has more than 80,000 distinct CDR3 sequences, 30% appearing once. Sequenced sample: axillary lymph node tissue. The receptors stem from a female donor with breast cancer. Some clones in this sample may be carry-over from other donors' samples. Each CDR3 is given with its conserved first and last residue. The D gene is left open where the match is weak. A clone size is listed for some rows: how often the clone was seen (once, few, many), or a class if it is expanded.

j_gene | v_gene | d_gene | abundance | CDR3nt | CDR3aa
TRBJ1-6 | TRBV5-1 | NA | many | TGCGCCAGCAGCCTGGACAAGGGGCTTTATTCACCCCTCCACTTT | CASSLDKGLYSPLHF
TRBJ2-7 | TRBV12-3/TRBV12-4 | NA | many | TGTGCCAGCAAACCGGGACTCCAGGGGTCCTACGAGCAGTACTTC | CASKPGLQGSYEQYF
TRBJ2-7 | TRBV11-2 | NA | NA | TGTGCCAGCAACGATGGGGCCTCCGAGCAGTACTTC | CASNDGASEQYF
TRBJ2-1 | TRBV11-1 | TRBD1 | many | TGTGCCAGCACCCTACAGGGGGCATCTAGTAAAGACAATGAGCAGTTCTTC | CASTLQGASSKDNEQFF
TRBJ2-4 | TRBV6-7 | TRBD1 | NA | TGTGCCAGCAGTCAATACCCGGGACAGGTTGAAGCACTCCTAAACATTCAGTACTTC | CASSQYPGQVEALLNIQYF
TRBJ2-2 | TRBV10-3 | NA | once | TGTGCCATCAACGACAGGAAAGCCGGGGGGCTGTTTTTT | CAINDRKAGGLFF
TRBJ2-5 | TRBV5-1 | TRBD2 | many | TGCGCCAGCAGCTTGGGTATGTTCGGGCCTAGCGGTCAAGAGACCCAGTACTTC | CASSLGMFGPSGQETQYF
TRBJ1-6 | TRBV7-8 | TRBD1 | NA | TGTGCCAGCAGCTGGTGGACAGGGATCCAATCTCCCCTCCACTTT | CASSWWTGIQSPLHF
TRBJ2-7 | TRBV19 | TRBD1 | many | TGTGCCAGTAGTGATGGGTCAGGGACAGGCGCGGCCGAGCAGTACTTC | CASSDGSGTGAAEQYF
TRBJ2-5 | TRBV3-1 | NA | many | TGTGCCAGCAGCCTAGACCGCACGGGGACCCAGTACTTC | CASSLDRTGTQYF
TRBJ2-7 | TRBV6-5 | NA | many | TGTGCCAGCAGTCACTCGGGGCAGGCCAACTACGAGCAGTACTTC | CASSHSGQANYEQYF
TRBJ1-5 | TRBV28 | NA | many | TGTGCCAGCAGTCCGGGACACACACCCGATCAGCCCCAGCATTTT | CASSPGHTPDQPQHF
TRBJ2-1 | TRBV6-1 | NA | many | TGTGCCAGCAGTGAATTTAGCGATTACAATGAGCAGTTCTTC | CASSEFSDYNEQFF
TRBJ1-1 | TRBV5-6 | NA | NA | TGTGCCAGCAGCCGGGGAACCACTGAAGCTTTCTTT | CASSRGTTEAFF
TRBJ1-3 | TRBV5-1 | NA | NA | TGCGCCAGCAGCCCAGAGTTCATTGGAAACACCATATATTTT | CASSPEFIGNTIYF
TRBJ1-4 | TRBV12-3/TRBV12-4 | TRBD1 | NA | TGTGCCAGCCTTGGACAGGGGGAAGAAGAACTGTTTTTT | CASLGQGEEELFF
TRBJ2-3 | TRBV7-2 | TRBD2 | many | TGTGCCAGCAGCTTAGGGACTAGCGGGGGCCCGAGCACAGATACGCAGTATTTT | CASSLGTSGGPSTDTQYF
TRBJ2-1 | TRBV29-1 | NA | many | TGCAGCGTTCAGTGGGTGGACTACAATGAGCAGTTCTTC | CSVQWVDYNEQFF
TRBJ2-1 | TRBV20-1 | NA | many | TGCAGTGCCGGGAACTCCAGATCGTACAATGAGCAGTTCTTC | CSAGNSRSYNEQFF
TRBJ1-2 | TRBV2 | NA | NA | TGTGCCAGCAGTGTCAGCGTAAACTATGGCTACACCTTC | CASSVSVNYGYTF
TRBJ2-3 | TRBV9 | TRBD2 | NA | TGTGCCAGCAGCGACCCCGGGACTAGCGGGAGGGCCGGGTACAATGAGCAGTATTTT | CASSDPGTSGRAGYNEQYF